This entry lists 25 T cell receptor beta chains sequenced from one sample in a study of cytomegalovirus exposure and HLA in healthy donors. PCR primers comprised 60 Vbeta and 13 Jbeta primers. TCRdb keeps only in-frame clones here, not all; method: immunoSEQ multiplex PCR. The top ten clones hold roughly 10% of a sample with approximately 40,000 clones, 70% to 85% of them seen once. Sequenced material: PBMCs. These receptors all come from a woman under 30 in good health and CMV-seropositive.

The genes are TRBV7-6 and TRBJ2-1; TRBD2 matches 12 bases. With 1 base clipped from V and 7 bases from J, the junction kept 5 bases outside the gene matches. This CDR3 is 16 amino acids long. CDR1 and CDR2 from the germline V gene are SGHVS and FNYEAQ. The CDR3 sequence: CASSLESSGGGNEQFF. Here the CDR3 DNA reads TGTGCCAGCAGCTTAGAGTCTAGCGGGGGGGGGAATGAGCAGTTCTTC.

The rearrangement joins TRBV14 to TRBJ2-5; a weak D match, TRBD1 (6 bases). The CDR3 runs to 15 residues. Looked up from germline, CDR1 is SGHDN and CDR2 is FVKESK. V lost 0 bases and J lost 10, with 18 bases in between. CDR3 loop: CASSQEGTLRWIQYF. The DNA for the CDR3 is TGTGCCAGCAGCCAAGAAGGGACACTGCGTTGGATCCAGTACTTC.

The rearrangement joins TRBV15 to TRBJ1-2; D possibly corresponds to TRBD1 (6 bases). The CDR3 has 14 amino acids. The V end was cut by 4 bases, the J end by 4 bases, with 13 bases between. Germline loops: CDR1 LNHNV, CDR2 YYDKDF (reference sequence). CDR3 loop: CATSKEGGAYGYTF. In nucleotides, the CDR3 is TGTGCCACCAGCAAGGAGGGGGGGGCCTATGGCTACACCTTC.

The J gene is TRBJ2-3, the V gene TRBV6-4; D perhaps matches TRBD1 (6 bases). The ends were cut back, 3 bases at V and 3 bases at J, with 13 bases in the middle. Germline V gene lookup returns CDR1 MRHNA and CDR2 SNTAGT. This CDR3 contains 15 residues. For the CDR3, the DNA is TGTGCCAGCAGTGAAGCACAGGGTTCAACAGATACGCAGTATTTT. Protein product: CASSEAQGSTDTQYF.

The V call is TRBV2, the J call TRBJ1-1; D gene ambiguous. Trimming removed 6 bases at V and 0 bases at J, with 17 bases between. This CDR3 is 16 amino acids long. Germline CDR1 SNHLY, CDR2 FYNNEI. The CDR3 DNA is TGTGCCAGCAGCGGCCCCCTAGGTGGTATGAACACTGAAGCTTTCTTT. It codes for CASSGPLGGMNTEAFF.

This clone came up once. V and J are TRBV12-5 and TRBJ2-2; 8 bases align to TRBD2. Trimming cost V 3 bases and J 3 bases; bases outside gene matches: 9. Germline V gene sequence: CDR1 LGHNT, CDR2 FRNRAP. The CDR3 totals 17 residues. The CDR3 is CASGFTISGSHTGELFF. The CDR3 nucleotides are TGTGCTAGTGGTTTCACGATCAGCGGGAGTCACACCGGGGAGCTGTTTTTT.

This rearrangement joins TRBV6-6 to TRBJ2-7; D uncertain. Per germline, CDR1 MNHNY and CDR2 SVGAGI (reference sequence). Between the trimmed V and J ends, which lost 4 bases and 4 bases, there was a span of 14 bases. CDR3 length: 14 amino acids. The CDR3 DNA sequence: TGTGCCAGCAGTTGGAGAAGGAGCGATTACGAGCAGTACTTC. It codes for CASSWRRSDYEQYF.

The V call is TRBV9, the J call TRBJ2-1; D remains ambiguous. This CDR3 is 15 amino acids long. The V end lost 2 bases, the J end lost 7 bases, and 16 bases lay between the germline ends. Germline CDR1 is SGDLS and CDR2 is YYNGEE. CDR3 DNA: TGTGCCAGCAGCGTTGCGGTCATAAGTGTGAATGAGCAGTTCTTC. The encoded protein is CASSVAVISVNEQFF.

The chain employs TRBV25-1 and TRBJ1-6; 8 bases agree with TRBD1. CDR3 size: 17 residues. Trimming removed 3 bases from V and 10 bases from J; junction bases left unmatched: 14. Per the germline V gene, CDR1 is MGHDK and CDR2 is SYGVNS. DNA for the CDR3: TGTGCCAGCAGTGACCATAGGGCCGGACAGGGAAGGTCACCCCTCCACTTT. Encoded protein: CASSDHRAGQGRSPLHF.

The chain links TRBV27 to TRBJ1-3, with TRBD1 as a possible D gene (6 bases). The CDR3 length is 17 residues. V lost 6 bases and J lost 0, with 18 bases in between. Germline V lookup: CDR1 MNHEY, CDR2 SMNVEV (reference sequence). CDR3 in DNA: TGTGCCAGCAGCAAACCCCCTACAGGGTACTCTGGAAACACCATATATTTT. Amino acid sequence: CASSKPPTGYSGNTIYF.

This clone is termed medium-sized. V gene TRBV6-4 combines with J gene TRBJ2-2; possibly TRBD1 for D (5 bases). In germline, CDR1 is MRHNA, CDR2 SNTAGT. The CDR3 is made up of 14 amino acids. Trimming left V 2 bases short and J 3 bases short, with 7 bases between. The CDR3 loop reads CASSDARDTGELFF. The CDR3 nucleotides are TGTGCCAGCAGTGACGCCAGGGACACCGGGGAGCTGTTTTTT.

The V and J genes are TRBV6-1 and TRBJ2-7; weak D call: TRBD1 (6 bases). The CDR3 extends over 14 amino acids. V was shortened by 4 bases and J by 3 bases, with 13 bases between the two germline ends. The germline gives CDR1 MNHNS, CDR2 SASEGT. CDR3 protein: CASSGGDTLYEQYF. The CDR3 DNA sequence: TGTGCCAGCAGTGGAGGGGACACTCTCTACGAGCAGTACTTC.

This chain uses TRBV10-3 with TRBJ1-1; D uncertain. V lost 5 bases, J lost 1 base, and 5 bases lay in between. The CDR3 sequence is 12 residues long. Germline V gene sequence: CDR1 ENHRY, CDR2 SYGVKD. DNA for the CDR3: TGTGCCATCAGTACAGAGAACACTGAAGCTTTCTTT. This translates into CAISTENTEAFF.

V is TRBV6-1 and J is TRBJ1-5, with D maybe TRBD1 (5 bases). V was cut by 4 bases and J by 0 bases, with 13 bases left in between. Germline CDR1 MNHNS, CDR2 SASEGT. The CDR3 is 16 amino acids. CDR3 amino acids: CASSVGRGDSNQPQHF. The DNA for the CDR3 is TGTGCCAGCAGTGTAGGGCGGGGGGATAGCAATCAGCCCCAGCATTTT.

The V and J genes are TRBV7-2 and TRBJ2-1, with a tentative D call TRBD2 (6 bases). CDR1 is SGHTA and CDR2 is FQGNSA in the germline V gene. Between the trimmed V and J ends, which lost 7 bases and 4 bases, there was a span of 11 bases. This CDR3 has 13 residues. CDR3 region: CASMRSGYNEQFF. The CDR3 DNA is TGTGCCAGCATGCGGAGCGGGTACAATGAGCAGTTCTTC. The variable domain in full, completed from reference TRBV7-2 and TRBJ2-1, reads GAGVSQSPSNKVTEKGKDVELRCDPISGHTALYWYRQSLGQGLEFLIYFQGNSAPDKSGLPSDRFSAERTGGSVSTLTIQRTQQEDSAVYLCASMRSGYNEQFFGPGTRLTVL.

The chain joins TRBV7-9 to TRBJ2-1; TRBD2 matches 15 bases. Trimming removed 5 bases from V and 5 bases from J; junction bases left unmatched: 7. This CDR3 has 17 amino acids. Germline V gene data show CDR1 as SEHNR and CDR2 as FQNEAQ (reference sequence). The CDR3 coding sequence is TGTGCCAGCAGCCTGCGGACTAGCGGGGGGGCTAACAATGAGCAGTTCTTC. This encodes CASSLRTSGGANNEQFF.

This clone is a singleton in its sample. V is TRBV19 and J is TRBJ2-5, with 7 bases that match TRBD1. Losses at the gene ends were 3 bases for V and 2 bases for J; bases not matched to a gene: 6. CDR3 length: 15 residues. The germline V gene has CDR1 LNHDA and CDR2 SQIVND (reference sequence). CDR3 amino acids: CASSISTGFQETQYF. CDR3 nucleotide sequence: TGTGCCAGTAGTATTTCGACAGGGTTTCAAGAGACCCAGTACTTC.

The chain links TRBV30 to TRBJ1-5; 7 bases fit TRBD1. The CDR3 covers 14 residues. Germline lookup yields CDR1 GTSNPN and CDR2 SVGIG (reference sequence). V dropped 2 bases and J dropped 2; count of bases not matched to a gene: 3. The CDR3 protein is CAWSPTGGNQPQHF. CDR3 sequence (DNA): TGTGCCTGGAGTCCTACAGGGGGCAATCAGCCCCAGCATTTT.

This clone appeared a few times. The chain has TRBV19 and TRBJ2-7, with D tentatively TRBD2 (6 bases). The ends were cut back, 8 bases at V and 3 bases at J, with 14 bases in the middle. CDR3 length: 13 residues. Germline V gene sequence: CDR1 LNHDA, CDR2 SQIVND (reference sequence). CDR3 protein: CASSGLLGYEQYF. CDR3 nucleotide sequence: TGTGCCAGTTCGGGACTTCTCGGCTACGAGCAGTACTTC.

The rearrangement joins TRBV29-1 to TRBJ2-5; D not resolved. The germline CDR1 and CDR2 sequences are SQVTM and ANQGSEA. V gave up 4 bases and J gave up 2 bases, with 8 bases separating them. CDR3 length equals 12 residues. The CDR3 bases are TGCAGCGTTGCGGCAGGTCAAGAGACCCAGTACTTC. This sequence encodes CSVAAGQETQYF.

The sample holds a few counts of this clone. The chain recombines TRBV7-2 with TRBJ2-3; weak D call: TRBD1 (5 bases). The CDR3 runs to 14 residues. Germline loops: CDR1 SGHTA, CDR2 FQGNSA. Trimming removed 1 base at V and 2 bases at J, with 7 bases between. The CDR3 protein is CASSLVQVTDTQYF. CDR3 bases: TGTGCCAGCAGCTTAGTACAGGTCACAGATACGCAGTATTTT.

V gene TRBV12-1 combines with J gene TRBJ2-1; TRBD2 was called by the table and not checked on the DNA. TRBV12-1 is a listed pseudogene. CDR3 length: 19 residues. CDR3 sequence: CASSCALIGREGLLNEQFF. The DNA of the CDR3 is TGTGCCAGCAGCTGCGCTCTAATCGGGCGGGAGGGCCTTTTAAATGAGCAGTTCTTC.

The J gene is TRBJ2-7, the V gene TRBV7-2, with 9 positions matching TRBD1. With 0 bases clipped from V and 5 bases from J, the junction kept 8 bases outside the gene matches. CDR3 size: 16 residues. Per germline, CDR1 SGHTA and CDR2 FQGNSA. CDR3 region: CASSLAPGTGFNEQYF. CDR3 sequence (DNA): TGTGCCAGCAGCTTAGCTCCCGGGACAGGGTTTAACGAGCAGTACTTC.

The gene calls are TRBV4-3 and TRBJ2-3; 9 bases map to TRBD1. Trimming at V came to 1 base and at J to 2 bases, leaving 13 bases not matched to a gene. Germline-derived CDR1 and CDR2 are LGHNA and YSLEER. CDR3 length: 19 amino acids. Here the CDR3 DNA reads TGCGCCAGCAGCCAAGCGCCCCCCGCGACAGGGGGGGACACAGATACGCAGTATTTT. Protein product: CASSQAPPATGGDTDTQYF.

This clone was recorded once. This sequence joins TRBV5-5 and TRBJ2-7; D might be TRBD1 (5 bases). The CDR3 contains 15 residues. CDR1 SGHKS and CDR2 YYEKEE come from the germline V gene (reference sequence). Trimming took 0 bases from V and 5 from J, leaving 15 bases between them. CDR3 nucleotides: TGTGCCAGCAGCTTGGTGAGCAGGGTAGTCCACGAGCAGTACTTC. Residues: CASSLVSRVVHEQYF.